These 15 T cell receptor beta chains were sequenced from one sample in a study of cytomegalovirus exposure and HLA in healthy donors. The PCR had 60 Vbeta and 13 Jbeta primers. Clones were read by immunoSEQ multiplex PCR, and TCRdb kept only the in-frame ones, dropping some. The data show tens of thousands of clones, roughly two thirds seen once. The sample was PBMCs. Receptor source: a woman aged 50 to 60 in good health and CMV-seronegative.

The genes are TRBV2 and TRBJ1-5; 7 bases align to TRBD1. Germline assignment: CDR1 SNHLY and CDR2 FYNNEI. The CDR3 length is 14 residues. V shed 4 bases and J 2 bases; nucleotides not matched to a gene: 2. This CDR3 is CASSGTGGNQPQHF. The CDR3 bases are TGTGCCAGCAGTGGAACAGGGGGCAATCAGCCCCAGCATTTT.

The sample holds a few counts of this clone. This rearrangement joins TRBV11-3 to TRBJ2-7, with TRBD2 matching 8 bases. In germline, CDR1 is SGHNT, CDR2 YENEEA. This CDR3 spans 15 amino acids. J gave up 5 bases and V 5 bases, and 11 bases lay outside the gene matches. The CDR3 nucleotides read TGTGCCAGCAGCCGGATACGGGAGGGGTTGGACGAGCAGTACTTC. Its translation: CASSRIREGLDEQYF.

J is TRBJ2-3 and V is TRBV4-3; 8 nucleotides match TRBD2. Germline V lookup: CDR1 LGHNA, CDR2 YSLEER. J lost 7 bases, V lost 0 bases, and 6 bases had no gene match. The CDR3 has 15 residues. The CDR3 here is CASSQDGLASYTQYF. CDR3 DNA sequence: TGCGCCAGCAGCCAAGATGGACTAGCCTCCTATACGCAGTATTTT.

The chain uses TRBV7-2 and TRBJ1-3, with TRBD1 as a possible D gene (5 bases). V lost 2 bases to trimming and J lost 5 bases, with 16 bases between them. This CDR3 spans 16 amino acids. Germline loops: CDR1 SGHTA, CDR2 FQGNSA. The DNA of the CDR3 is TGTGCCAGCAGCTTATCCGCGGGGCAGGACCGAAACACCATATATTTT. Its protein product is CASSLSAGQDRNTIYF.

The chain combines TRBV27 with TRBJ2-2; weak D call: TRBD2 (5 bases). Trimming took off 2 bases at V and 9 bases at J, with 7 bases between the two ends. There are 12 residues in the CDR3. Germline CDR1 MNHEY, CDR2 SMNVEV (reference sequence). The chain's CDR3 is CASSLGLRELFF. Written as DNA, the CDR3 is TGTGCCAGCAGTTTAGGACTCCGGGAGCTGTTTTTT.

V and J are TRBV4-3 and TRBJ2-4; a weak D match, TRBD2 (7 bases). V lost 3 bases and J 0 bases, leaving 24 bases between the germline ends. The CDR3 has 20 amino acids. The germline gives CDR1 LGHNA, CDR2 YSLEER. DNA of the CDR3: TGCGCCAGCAGCCAGAGCGTCCGGGCAGGGGAGGGCCTAGCCAAAAACATTCAGTACTTC. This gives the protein CASSQSVRAGEGLAKNIQYF.

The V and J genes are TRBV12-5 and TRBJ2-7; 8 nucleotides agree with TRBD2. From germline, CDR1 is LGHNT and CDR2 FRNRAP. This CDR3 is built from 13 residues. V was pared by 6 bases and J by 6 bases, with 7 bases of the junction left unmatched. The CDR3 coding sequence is TGTGCTAGTGGAAGGACTAGCAGTGGCGAGCAGTACTTC. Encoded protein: CASGRTSSGEQYF.

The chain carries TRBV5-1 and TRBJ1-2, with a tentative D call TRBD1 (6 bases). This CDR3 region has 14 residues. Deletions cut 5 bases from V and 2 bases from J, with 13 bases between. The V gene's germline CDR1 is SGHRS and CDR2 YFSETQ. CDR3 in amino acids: CASRTVGQNYGYTF. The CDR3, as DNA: TGCGCCAGCAGGACGGTTGGACAGAACTATGGCTACACCTTC.

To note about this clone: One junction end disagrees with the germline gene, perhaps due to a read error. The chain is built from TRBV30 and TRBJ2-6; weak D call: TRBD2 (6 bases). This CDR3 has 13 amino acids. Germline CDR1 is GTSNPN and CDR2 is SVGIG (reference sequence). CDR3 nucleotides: TGTGCCTGGAGTCTAGTTCTAGCGTCCCCCCCGGCTTTC. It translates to CAWSLVLASPPAF.

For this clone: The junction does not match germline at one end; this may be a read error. The CDR3 region is CASSLQQGRIYEQYF. The CDR3 bases are TGTGCTAGCAGCTTACAACAGGGAAGGATCTACGAGCAGTACTTC. The V gene is TRBV7-7, the J gene TRBJ2-7; tentatively, D is TRBD1 (6 bases). Looked up from germline, CDR1 is SSHAT and CDR2 is FNYEAQ (reference sequence). This CDR3 contains 15 residues. The variable domain in full, with the rest retrieved from reference TRBV7-7 and TRBJ2-7, is GAGVSQSPRYKVTKRGQDVTLRCDPISSHATLYWYQQALGQGPEFLTYFNYEAQPDKSGLPSDRFSAERPEGSISTLTIQRTEQRDSAMYRCASSLQQGRIYEQYFGPGTRLTVT.

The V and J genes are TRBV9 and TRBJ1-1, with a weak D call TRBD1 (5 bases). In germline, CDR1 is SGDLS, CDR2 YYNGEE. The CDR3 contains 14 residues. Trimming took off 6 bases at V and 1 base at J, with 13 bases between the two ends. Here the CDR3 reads CASNPQGKNTEAFF. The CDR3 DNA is TGTGCCAGCAACCCCCAGGGAAAGAACACTGAAGCTTTCTTT.

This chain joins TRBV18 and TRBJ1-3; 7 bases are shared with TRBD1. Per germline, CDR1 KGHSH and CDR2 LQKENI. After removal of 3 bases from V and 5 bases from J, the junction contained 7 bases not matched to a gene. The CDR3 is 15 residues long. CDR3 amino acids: CASSPQGEVRNTIYF. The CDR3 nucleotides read TGTGCCAGCTCACCTCAGGGGGAAGTCCGAAACACCATATATTTT.

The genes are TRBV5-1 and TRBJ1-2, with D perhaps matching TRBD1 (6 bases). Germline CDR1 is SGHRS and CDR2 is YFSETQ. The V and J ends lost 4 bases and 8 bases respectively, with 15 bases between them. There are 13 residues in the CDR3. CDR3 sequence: CASSLDRLRGYTF. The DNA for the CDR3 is TGCGCCAGCAGCCTCGACAGGCTCCGCGGCTACACCTTC.

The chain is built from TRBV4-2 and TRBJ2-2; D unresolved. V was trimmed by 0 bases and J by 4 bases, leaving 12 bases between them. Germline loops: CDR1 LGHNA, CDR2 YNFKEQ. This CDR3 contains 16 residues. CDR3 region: CASSQDRAVPTGELFF. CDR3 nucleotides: TGTGCCAGCAGCCAAGATCGTGCAGTGCCCACCGGGGAGCTGTTTTTT.

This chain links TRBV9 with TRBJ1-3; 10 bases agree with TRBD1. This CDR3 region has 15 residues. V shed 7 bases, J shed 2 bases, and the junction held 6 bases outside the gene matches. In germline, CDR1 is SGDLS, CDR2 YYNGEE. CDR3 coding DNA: TGTGCCAGCCAGACAGGGGGCAGACCTGGAAACACCATATATTTT. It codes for CASQTGGRPGNTIYF.